Relative to its sample, the clone carrying this T cell receptor beta chain is medium-sized. Only in-frame clones appear in the TCRdb table, and some are missing; sequencing was by immunoSEQ multiplex PCR. The table has around 29,000 clones, more than 90% seen once. The data were taken from a study of T cell changes during pregnancy in multiple sclerosis. This TCR was sampled from a female donor with multiple sclerosis, enrolled in a pregnancy study. The material was CD8+ T cells from peripheral blood mononuclear cells, obtained before pregnancy.

CDR3: CASSISLTDTEAFF. In DNA form, the CDR3 reads TGTGCCAGTAGTATAAGCCTAACTGACACTGAAGCTTTCTTT. The chain uses TRBV19 and TRBJ1-1; D call uncertain. Germline-derived CDR1 and CDR2 are LNHDA and SQIVND (reference sequence). V lost 2 bases, J lost 3 bases, and 10 bases lay in between. The CDR3 is 14 residues long.